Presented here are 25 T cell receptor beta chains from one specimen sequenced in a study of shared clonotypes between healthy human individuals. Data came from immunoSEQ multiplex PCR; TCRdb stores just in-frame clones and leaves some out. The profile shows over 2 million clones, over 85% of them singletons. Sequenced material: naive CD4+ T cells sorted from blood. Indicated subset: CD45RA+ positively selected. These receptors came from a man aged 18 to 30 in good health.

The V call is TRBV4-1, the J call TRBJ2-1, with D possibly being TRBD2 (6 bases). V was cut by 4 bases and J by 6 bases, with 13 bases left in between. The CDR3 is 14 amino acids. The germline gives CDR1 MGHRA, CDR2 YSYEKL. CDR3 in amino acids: CASSRLLAFNEQFF. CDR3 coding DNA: TGCGCCAGCAGCCGATTACTAGCTTTCAATGAGCAGTTCTTC.

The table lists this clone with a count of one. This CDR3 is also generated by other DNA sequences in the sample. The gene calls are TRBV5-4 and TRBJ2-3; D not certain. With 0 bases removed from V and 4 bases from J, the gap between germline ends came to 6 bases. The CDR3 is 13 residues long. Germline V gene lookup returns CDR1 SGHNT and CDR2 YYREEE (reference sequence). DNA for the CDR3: TGTGCCAGCAGCTTGGACCCCTCAGATACGCAGTATTTT. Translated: CASSLDPSDTQYF. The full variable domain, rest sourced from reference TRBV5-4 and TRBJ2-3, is ETGVTQSPTHLIKTRGQQVTLRCSSQSGHNTVSWYQQALGQGPQFIFQYYREEENGRGNFPPRFSGLQFPNYSSELNVNALELDDSALYLCASSLDPSDTQYFGPGTRLTVL.

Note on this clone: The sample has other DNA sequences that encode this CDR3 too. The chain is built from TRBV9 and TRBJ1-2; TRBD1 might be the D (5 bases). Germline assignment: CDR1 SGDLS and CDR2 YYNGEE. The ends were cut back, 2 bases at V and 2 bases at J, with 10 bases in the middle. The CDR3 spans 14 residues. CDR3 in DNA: TGTGCCAGCAGCGTCGGAGGGGAAAACTATGGCTACACCTTC. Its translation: CASSVGGENYGYTF.

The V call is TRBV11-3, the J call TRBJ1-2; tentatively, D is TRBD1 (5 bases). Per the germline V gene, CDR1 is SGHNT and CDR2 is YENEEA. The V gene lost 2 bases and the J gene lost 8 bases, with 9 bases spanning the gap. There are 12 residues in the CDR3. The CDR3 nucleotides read TGTGCCAGCAGCTTAAGACAGCCGGGCTACACCTTC. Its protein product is CASSLRQPGYTF.

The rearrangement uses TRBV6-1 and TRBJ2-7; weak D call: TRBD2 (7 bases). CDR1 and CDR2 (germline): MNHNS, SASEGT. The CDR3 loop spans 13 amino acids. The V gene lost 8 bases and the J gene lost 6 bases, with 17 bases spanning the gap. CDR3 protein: CASERDGGREQYF. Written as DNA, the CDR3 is TGTGCCAGCGAGCGGGACGGGGGGCGCGAGCAGTACTTC.

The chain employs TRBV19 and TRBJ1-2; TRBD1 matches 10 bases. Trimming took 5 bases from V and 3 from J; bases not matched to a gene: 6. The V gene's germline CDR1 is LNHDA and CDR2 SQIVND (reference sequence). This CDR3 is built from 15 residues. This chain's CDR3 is CASSETGGADYGYTF. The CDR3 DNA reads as TGTGCCAGTAGTGAGACAGGGGGCGCCGACTATGGCTACACCTTC.

The CDR3 protein is CASSLYRGIEGYTF. The CDR3 DNA sequence: TGCGCCAGCAGCTTATACAGGGGGATAGAGGGCTACACCTTC. The gene calls are TRBV5-1 and TRBJ1-2, with 8 bases aligning to TRBD1. The ends lost 2 bases at V and 8 bases at J; junction bases unmatched: 8. The germline CDR1 and CDR2 sequences are SGHRS and YFSETQ. There are 14 residues in the CDR3.

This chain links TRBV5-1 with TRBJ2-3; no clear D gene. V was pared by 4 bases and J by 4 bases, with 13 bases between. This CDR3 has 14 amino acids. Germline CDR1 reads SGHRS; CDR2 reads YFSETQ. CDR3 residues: CASSGLGKADTQYF. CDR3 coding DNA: TGCGCCAGCAGCGGGCTGGGCAAGGCAGATACGCAGTATTTT.

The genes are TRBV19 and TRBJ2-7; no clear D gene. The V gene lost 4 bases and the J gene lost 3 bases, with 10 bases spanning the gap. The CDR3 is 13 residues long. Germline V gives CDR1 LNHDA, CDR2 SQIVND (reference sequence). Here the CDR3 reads CASSNSYSYEQYF. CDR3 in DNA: TGTGCCAGTAGTAACTCCTACAGCTACGAGCAGTACTTC.

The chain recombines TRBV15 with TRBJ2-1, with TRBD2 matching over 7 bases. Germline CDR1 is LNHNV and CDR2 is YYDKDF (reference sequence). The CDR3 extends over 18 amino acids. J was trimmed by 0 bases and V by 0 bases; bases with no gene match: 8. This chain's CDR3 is CATSRDGSGDLSYNEQFF. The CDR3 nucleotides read TGTGCCACCAGCAGAGATGGGAGCGGGGACCTCTCCTACAATGAGCAGTTCTTC.

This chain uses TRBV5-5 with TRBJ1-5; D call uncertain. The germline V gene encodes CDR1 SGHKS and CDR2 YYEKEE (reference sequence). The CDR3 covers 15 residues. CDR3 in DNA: TGTTTTCTGCAGCTTGGGATAGGTAGCAATCAGCCCCAGCATTTT. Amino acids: CFLQLGIGSNQPQHF. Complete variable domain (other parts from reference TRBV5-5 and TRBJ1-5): DAGVTQSPTHLIKTRGQQVTLRCSPISGHKSVSWYQQVLGQGPQFIFQYYEKEERGRGNFPDRFSARQFPNYSSELNVNALLLGDSALYLCFLQLGIGSNQPQHFGDGTRLSIL.

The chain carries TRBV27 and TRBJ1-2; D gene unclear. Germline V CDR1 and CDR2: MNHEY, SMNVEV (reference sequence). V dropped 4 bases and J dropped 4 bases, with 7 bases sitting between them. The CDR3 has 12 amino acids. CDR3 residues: CASSYRPYGYTF. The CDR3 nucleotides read TGTGCCAGCAGTTACAGACCCTATGGCTACACCTTC.

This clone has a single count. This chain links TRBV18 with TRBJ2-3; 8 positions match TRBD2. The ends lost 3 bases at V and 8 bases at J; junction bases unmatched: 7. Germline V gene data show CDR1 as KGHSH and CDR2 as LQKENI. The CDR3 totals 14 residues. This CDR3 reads CASSPGLDLATQYF. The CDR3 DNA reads TGTGCCAGCTCACCGGGACTAGATTTGGCTACGCAGTATTTT.

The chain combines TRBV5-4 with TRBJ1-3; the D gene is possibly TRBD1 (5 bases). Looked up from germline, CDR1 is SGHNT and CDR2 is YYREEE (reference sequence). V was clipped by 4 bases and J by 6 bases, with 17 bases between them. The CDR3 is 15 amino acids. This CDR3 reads CASSPGAGRENTIYF. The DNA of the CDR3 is TGTGCCAGCAGCCCCGGCGCGGGCAGGGAAAACACCATATATTTT.

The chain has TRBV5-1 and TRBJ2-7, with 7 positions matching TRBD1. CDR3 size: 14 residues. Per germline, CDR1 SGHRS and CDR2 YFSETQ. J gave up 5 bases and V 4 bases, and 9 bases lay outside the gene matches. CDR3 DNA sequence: TGCGCCAGCAGCCTGGACAGGACCCCCAACGAGCAGTACTTC. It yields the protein CASSLDRTPNEQYF.

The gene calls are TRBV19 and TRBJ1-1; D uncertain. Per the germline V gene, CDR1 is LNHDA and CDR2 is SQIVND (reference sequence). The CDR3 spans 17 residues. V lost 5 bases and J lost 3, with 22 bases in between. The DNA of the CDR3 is TGTGCCAGTAGTCGAGTCCACAGCCTGGTCGGGGACACTGAAGCTTTCTTT. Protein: CASSRVHSLVGDTEAFF.

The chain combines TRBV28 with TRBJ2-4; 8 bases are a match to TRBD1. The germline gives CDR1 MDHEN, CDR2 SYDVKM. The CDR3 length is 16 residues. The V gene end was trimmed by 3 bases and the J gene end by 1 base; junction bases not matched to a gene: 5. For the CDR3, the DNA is TGTGCCAGCAGTTTTTCAGGGGGCAAGGCCAAAAACATTCAGTACTTC. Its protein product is CASSFSGGKAKNIQYF.

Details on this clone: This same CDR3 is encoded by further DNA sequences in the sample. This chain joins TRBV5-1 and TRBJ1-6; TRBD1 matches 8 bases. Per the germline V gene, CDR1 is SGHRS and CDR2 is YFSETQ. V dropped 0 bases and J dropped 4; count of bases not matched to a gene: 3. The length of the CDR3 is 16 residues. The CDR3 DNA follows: TGCGCCAGCAGCTTGGGTCAGGGGGCTTATAATTCACCCCTCCACTTT. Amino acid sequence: CASSLGQGAYNSPLHF.

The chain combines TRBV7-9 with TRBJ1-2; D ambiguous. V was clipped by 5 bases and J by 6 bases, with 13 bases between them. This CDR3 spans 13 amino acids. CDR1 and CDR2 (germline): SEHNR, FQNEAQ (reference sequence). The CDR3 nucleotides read TGTGCCAGCAGCCACAAGTCCGGGAATGGCTACACCTTC. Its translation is CASSHKSGNGYTF.

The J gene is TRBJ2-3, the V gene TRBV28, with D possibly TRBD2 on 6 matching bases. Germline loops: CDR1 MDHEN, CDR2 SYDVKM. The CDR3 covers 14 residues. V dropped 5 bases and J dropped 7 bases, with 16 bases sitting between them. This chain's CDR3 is CASSHGTDVHTQYF. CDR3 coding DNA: TGTGCCAGCAGTCACGGGACTGACGTACATACGCAGTATTTT.

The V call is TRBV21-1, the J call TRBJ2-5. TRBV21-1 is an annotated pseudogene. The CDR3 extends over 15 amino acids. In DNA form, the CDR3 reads TGTGCCAGCAGCAAAGCGCCGGGGACGGAAGAGACCCAGTACTTC. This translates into CASSKAPGTEETQYF.

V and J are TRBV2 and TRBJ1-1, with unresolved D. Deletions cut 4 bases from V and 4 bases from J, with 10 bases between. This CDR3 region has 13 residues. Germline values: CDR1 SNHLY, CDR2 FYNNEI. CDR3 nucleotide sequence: TGTGCCAGCAGTGGGAGGGCGGTCACTGAAGCTTTCTTT. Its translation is CASSGRAVTEAFF.

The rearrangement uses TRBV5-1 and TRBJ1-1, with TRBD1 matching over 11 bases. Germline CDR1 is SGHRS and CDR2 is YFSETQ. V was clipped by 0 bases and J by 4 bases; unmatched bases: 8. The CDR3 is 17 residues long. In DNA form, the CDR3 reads TGCGCCAGCAGCTTGGTTGGACAGGGGGCGTTCGGCACTGAAGCTTTCTTT. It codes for CASSLVGQGAFGTEAFF.

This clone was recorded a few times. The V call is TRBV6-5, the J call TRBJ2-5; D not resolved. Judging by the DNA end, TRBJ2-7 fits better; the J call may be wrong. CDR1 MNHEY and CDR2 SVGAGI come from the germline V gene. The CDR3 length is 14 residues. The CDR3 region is CASSISRLAYEQYF. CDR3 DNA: TGTGCCAGCAGTATTTCCAGGTTGGCCTACGAGCAGTACTTC.

The chain's CDR3 is CASSGPGTVRNTIYF. CDR3 DNA: TGTGCCAGCAGTGGACCCGGGACGGTTAGAAACACCATATATTTT. The rearrangement links TRBV28 to TRBJ1-3, with D maybe TRBD1 (5 bases). V shed 5 bases and J shed 5 bases, with 16 bases lying between them. Per germline, CDR1 MDHEN and CDR2 SYDVKM. The CDR3 has 15 amino acids. The complete variable domain, with remaining parts taken from reference TRBV28 and TRBJ1-3, reads DVKVTQSSRYLVKRTGEKVFLECVQDMDHENMFWYRQDPGLGLRLIYFSYDVKMKEKGDIPEGYSVSREKKERFSLILESASTNQTSMYLCASSGPGTVRNTIYFGEGSWLTVV.